The clone carrying this TCR beta chain has at least ten counts. Its antigen is not identified. The TCRbeta library was prepared with unique molecular identifiers. Each CDR3 protein gets one entry after TCRdb re-called the PCR reads with MiXCR. The profile shows about 300,000 distinct CDR3 sequences, over 9.5% of them singletons. These data come from a study of T-cell reconstitution after alpha-beta-depleted transplantation in children. Study-level results: The study traced high day-60 TCRbeta diversity in some patients to surviving recipient T cells and thymic progenitors. Reportedly, roughly two months post-transplant, alpha-beta T cells arose from several hundred expanded graft clones. Fresh T-cell production supplied most of the T-cell counts and diversity seen one year after transplant.

The CDR3 runs 15 residues. Germline V gives CDR1 SGHVS, CDR2 FNYEAQ. V dropped 0 bases and J dropped 7 bases, with 16 bases sitting between them. This specimen consisted of PBMCs, obtained before TCRalphabeta/CD19-depleted stem cell transplant. This rearrangement joins TRBV7-6 to TRBJ2-7, with a possible D match to TRBD2 (6 bases). The TCR comes from a boy less than two years old with acute myeloid leukemia, due to receive a stem cell transplant. CDR3 protein: CASSLAVGGGMEQYF. As DNA, the CDR3 is TGTGCCAGCAGCTTAGCTGTTGGGGGAGGTATGGAGCAGTACTTC.